This is a list of T cell receptor beta chains from one sample in a study of T cell changes during pregnancy in multiple sclerosis. Assay: immunoSEQ multiplex PCR; the TCRdb copy retains only in-frame clones and omits some. This sample has tens of thousands of clones; approximately 91% occur once, and the top ten carry 1.4%. The source was peripheral blood, collected in the third trimester of pregnancy. The receptor set was obtained from a female donor with multiple sclerosis, enrolled in a pregnancy study. Both conserved end residues are part of each CDR3. D genes are given only for firm matches. The size field is filled for only some rows; it gives once, few, many or a size class.

len | abundance | j_gene | d_gene | v_gene | CDR3nt | CDR3aa
15 | - | TRBJ1-1 | TRBD1 | TRBV5-4 | TGTGCCAGCAGCAAGACCGGGACAGGGGTTCCTGAAGCTTTCTTT | CASSKTGTGVPEAFF
18 | - | TRBJ1-2 | - | TRBV19 | TGTGCCAGTAGCAAATACGGGGATCAATTTTATGCTAACTATGGCTACACCTTC | CASSKYGDQFYANYGYTF
18 | - | TRBJ1-1 | TRBD1 | TRBV7-2 | TGTGCCAGCAGCTTAGTAGTACAGGGGGCGCGCCCCAACACTGAAGCTTTCTTT | CASSLVVQGARPNTEAFF
14 | once | TRBJ1-1 | - | TRBV6-5 | TGTGCCAGCAGTTCGCAGGCTTGGAACACTGAAGCTTTCTTT | CASSSQAWNTEAFF
13 | - | TRBJ2-5 | - | TRBV7-7 | TGTGCTAGCAGCTTATGGGAGAGAGAGACCCAGTACTTC | CASSLWERETQYF
14 | - | TRBJ1-1 | - | TRBV6-5 | TGTGCCAGCAGCTTTAGCAGGGGGAACACTGAAGCTTTCTTT | CASSFSRGNTEAFF
17 | - | TRBJ2-3 | TRBD1 | TRBV7-9 | TGTGCCAGCAGCCCTGGAGCGGGACAGGGTGGGACAGATACGCAGTATTTT | CASSPGAGQGGTDTQYF
15 | - | TRBJ1-2 | - | TRBV6-6 | TGTGCCAGCAGTGAGTCGGGGAGTCCCCTCTATGGCTACACCTTC | CASSESGSPLYGYTF
13 | - | TRBJ1-6 | - | TRBV2 | TGTGCCAGCAGTGAAGGCGGGTATTCACCCCTCCACTTT | CASSEGGYSPLHF
11 | - | TRBJ1-2 | - | TRBV7-9 | TGTGCCGGCGGGGGCGTGGGAGGCTACACCTTC | CAGGGVGGYTF
18 | - | TRBJ2-2 | TRBD2 | TRBV30 | TGTGCCTGGAGTGTACTCGGGCGGGGGGGTGCGAACACCGGGGAGCTGTTTTTT | CAWSVLGRGGANTGELFF
16 | - | TRBJ2-5 | TRBD1 | TRBV5-1 | TGCGCCAGCAGCCTCCTATACGCTCCGACAGGGGAGACCCAGTACTTC | CASSLLYAPTGETQYF
15 | - | TRBJ2-5 | TRBD1 | TRBV5-1 | TGCGCCAGCAGCCAGACAGGGCTGGACCAAGAGACCCAGTACTTC | CASSQTGLDQETQYF
14 | - | TRBJ1-4 | - | TRBV28 | TGTGCCAGCAGTTTGGAGACGACTAATGAAAAACTGTTTTTT | CASSLETTNEKLFF
15 | - | TRBJ2-5 | - | TRBV2 | TGTGCCAGCAGTGAAGTAACTACTAGTTGGGAGACCCAGTACTTC | CASSEVTTSWETQYF
15 | once | TRBJ2-3 | TRBD1 | TRBV5-1 | TGCGCCAGCAGCTTGGGGGGACAGCCCACAGATACGCAGTATTTT | CASSLGGQPTDTQYF
18 | - | TRBJ2-3 | TRBD2 | TRBV10-3 | TGTGCCATCAGCAGCTCTGTAGCGGGGGGGCTGTTGGCAGATACGCAGTATTTT | CAISSSVAGGLLADTQYF
16 | once | TRBJ1-5 | TRBD1 | TRBV18 | TGTGCCAGCTCACGGACAGGGGAGGGGATCGTTCAGCCCCAGCATTTT | CASSRTGEGIVQPQHF
13 | - | TRBJ2-7 | - | TRBV15 | TGTGCCACCAGCCACATCGGGGATTACGAGCAGTACTTC | CATSHIGDYEQYF
14 | - | TRBJ1-3 | TRBD1 | TRBV30 | TGTGCCTGGGGACAGGGACGCTCTGGAAACACCATATATTTT | CAWGQGRSGNTIYF
15 | - | TRBJ2-3 | - | TRBV7-6 | TGTGCCAGCAGCTTAGCCCCTAGCTACACAGATACGCAGTATTTT | CASSLAPSYTDTQYF
13 | - | TRBJ2-3 | - | TRBV5-1 | TGCGCCAGCAGCCTAGACCACACAGATACGCAGTATTTT | CASSLDHTDTQYF
17 | - | TRBJ2-3 | - | TRBV9 | TGTGCCAGCAGCGTAGCCCCAGTACACCCTAGCACAGATACGCAGTATTTT | CASSVAPVHPSTDTQYF
14 | - | TRBJ2-7 | - | TRBV5-1 | TGCGCCAGCAGCTTGCGCCAGGGGACCTACGAGCAGTACTTC | CASSLRQGTYEQYF